Sequencing of this TCR beta chain was carried out in a study of shared clonotypes between healthy human individuals. The study, taken as a whole, reports: Represented diversity, genetic and exposure-history alike, was limited by few donors. Investigators expected sequencing depth to affect clonotype sharing among donors.

Germline CDR1 and CDR2: SQVTM and ANQGSEA. CDR3 size: 13 residues. V lost 5 bases to trimming and J lost 4 bases; unmatched junction nucleotides: 6. Profiling relied on immunoSEQ multiplex PCR, and the TCRdb table lists in-frame clones only, not all of them. Counted here are 490,000 or so clones, roughly 78% occurring once; the ten biggest clones make up around 12%. In the case of this clone: Its antigen remains unknown.

The TCR was taken from a woman in her thirties or forties in good health. Some clones in this sample may be carry-over from other donors' samples. Specimen: PBMCs. The genes are TRBV29-1 and TRBJ2-7; TRBD1 agrees at 9 bases. This CDR3 is CSVSGTGRYEQYF. Written as DNA, the CDR3 is TGCAGCGTTTCCGGGACAGGGAGGTACGAGCAGTACTTC.